This T cell receptor (beta chain) was profiled in a study of blood T cell repertoires in COVID-19 (dated by TCRdb to about 2020). A note on the overall study: Collaborator samples came from the United States, Italy and Spain and covered acute and convalescent phases of COVID-19. The prospective study material was composed of cDNA or gDNA derived from T cells, B-cell-depleted T cells, or PBMCs. The dataset comprised deeply sampled blood TCRbeta repertoires from subjects exposed to, actively infected with, or recovered from COVID-19. The repertoires were released in a freely available public database intended as a resource for research on the immune response to SARS-CoV-2. Samples came from the ongoing ImmuneRACE study (first 160 participants) plus 1,254 subjects from 6 global collaborators. A de-identified subject ID, COVID-19 status, age in years and sex were almost always included in the sample metadata. Where available, HLA class I and class II types were obtained from metadata supplied by the sample provider rather than from assay-based typing. The paper as a whole reports these results and caveats: Clinical and demographic metadata were provided uncurated, with the amount varying by source and participant.

TCRbeta CDR3 regions were amplified from genomic DNA by means of the immunoSEQ Assay, a bias-controlled multiplex PCR. Per the source publication's procedure: Within the assay, amplification of reference gene primers was used to estimate how many nucleated cells each sample contained. To quantify the absolute abundance of each unique TCRbeta CDR3 rearrangement, sequence reads were collapsed and filtered. For each sample, productive Simpson clonality was calculated as the square root of Simpson's diversity index across productive rearrangements. Held by TCRdb, this immuneACCESS table contains in-frame sequences only and omits some clones. Under half of the omission traces to an unresolved V gene where checked; the cause of the rest is unknown. That table furnishes V, J and clone size, whereas the DNA furnished D and trimming. This sample lists roughly 220,000 clones; 65% to 85% were detected once. The ten largest clones take up 3% to 3.5% of the sample.

V is cut by 5 bases and J by 0 bases, and the space between the germline ends is 20 bases. CDR1 SGHAT and CDR2 FQNNGV are derived from the germline V gene. The CDR3 runs 17 residues from the cysteine to the phenylalanine. The entry retains the CDR3 DNA only, 51 bases that are in frame from base 1. A second Seattle source provided samples from volunteer blood donors who had recovered from COVID-19. Whole blood was collected in K2EDTA tubes by collaborating institutions according to the institutions' own protocols. For TCRbeta analysis, collaborator samples were shipped as frozen whole blood, as isolated PBMCs, or as DNA extracted from either sample type. This clone was detected a few times. The specificity of this receptor is unknown. No base qualities exist here, and no much larger clone lies one base off it.

Sequencing input: peripheral blood. This sequence originates from a woman in her twenties or thirties who had recovered from COVID-19. The V and J segments used are TRBV11-2 and TRBJ2-7; TRBD2 could be the D gene, as 6 bases match. DNA sequence: TGTGCCAGCAGCCGACCCATGCGGGGCGGGTCCTCCTACGAGCAGTACTTC. It encodes CASSRPMRGGSSYEQYF.